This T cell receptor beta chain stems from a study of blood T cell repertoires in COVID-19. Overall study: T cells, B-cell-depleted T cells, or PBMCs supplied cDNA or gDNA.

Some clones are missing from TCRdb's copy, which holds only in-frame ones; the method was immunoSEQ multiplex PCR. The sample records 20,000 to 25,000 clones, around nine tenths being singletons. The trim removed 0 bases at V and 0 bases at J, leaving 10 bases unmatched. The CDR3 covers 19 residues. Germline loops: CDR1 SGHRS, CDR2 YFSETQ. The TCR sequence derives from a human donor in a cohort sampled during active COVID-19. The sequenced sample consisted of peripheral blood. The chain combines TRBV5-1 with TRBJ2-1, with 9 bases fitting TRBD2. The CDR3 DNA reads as TGCGCCAGCAGCTTGGCCTCGAGCGGGGGGACCTCCTCCTACAATGAGCAGTTCTTC. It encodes CASSLASSGGTSSYNEQFF.